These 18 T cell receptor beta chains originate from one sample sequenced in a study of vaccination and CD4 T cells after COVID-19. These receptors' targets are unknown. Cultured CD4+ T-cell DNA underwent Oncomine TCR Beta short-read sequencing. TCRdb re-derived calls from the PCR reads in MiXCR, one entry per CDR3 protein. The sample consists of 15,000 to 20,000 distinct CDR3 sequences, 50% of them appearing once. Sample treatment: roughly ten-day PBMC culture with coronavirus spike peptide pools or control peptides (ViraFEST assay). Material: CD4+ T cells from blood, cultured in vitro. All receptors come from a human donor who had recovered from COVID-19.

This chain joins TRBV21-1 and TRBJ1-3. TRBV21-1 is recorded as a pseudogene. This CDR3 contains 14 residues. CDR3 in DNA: TGTGCCAGCAGCAAGGGAGGGGCTGGAAACACCATATATTTT. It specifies CASSKGGAGNTIYF.

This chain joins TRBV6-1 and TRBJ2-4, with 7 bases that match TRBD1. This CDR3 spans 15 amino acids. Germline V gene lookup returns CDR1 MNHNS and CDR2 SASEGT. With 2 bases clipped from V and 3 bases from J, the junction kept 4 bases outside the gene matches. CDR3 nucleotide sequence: TGTGCCAGCAGTGAACAGGGGGTGGACAAAAACATTCAGTACTTC. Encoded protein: CASSEQGVDKNIQYF.

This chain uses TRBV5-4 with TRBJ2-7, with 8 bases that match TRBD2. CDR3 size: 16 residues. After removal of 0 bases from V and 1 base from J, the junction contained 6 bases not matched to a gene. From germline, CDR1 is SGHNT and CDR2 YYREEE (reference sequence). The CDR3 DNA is TGTGCCAGCAGCTTGGGAAGCGGGAGTAAGTCCTACGAGCAGTACTTC. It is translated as CASSLGSGSKSYEQYF.

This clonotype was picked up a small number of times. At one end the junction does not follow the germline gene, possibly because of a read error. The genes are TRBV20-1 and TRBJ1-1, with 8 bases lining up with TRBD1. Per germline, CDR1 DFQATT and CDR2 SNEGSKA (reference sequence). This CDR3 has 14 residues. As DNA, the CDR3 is TGCAGTGCTCGAGACCAGGGGGCGAGGGCTGAAGCTTTCTTT. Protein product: CSARDQGARAEAFF.

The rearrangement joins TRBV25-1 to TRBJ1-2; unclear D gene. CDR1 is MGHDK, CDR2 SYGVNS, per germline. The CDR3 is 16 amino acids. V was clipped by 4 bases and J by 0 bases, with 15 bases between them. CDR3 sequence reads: CASSGVDAATNYGYTF. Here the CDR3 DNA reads TGTGCCAGCAGTGGGGTAGATGCCGCGACTAACTATGGCTACACCTTC.

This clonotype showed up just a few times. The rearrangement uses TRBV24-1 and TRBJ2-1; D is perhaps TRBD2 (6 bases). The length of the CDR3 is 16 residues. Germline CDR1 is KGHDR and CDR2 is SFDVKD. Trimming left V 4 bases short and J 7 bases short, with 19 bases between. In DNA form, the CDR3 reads TGTGCCACCAGTGAAGGTGGCGCGAGACTAGAAAATGAGCAGTTCTTC. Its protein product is CATSEGGARLENEQFF.

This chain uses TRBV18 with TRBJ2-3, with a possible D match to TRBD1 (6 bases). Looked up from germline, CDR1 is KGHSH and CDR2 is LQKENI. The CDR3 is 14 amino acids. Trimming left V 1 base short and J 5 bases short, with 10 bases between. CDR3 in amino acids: CASSPRTVGDTQYF. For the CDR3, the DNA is TGTGCCAGCTCACCACGGACAGTCGGAGATACGCAGTATTTT.

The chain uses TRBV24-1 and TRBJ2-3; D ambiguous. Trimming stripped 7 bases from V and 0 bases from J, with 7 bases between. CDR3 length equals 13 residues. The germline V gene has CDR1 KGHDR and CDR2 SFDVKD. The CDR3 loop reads CATRQHSTDTQYF. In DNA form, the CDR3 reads TGTGCCACCAGACAGCATAGCACAGATACGCAGTATTTT.

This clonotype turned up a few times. In nucleotides, the CDR3 is TGCAGTGCCCTTGAAGGGGGGTATGGCTACACCTTC. Residues: CSALEGGYGYTF. The chain combines TRBV20-1 with TRBJ1-2; D may be TRBD1 (6 bases). This CDR3 spans 12 amino acids. V was cut by 6 bases and J by 5 bases, with 13 bases left in between. The germline gives CDR1 DFQATT, CDR2 SNEGSKA (reference sequence).

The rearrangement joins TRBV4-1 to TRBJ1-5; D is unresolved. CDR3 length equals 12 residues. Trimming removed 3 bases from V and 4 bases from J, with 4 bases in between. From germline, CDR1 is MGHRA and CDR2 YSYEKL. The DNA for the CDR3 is TGCGCCAGCAGCCATGATAATCAGCCCCAGCATTTT. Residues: CASSHDNQPQHF.

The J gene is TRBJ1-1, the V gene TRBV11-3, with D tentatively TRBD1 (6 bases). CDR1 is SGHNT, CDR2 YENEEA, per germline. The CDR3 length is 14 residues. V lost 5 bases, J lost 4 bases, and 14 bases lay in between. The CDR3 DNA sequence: TGTGCCAGCAGCCGCCAGGGGATCGGCACTGAAGCTTTCTTT. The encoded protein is CASSRQGIGTEAFF.

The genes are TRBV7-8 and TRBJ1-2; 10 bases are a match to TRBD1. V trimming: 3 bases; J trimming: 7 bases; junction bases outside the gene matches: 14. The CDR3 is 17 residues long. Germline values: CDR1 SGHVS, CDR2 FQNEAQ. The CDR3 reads CASSLGRRQGAGIGYTF. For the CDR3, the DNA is TGTGCCAGCAGCTTGGGACGAAGACAGGGGGCGGGTATTGGCTACACCTTC.

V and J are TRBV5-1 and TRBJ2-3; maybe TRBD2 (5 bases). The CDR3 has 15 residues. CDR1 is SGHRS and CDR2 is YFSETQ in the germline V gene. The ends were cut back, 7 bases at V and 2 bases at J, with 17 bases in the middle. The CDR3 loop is CASYKDEGFTDTQYF. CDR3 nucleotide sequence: TGCGCCAGCTATAAGGATGAGGGATTCACAGATACGCAGTATTTT. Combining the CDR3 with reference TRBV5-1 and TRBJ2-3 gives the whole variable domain KAGVTQTPRYLIKTRGQQVTLSCSPISGHRSVSWYQQTPGQGLQFLFEYFSETQRNKGNFPGRFSGRQFSNSRSEMNVSTLELGDSALYLCASYKDEGFTDTQYFGPGTRLTVL.

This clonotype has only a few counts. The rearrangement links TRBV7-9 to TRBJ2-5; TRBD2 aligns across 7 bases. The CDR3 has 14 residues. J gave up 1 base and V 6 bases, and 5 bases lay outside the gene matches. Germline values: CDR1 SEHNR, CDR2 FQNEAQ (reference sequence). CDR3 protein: CASRGGSLQETQYF. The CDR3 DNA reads TGTGCCAGCAGAGGCGGGAGCCTCCAAGAGACCCAGTACTTC. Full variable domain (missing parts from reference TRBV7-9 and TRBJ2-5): DTGVSQNPRHKITKRGQNVTFRCDPISEHNRLYWYRQTLGQGPEFLTYFQNEAQLEKSRLLSDRFSAERPKGSFSTLEIQRTEQGDSAMYLCASRGGSLQETQYFGPGTRLLVL.

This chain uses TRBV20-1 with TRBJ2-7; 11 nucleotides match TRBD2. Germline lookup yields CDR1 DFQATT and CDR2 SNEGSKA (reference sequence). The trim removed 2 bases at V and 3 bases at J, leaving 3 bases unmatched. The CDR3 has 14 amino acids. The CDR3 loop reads CSARWGLADYEQYF. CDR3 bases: TGCAGTGCTAGATGGGGACTAGCGGACTACGAGCAGTACTTC.

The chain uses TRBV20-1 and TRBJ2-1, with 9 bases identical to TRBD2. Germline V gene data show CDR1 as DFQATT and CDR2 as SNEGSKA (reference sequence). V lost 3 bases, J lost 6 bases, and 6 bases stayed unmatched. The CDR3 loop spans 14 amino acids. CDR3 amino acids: CSASGGRVINEQFF. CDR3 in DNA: TGCAGTGCTAGCGGCGGGAGGGTCATCAATGAGCAGTTCTTC.

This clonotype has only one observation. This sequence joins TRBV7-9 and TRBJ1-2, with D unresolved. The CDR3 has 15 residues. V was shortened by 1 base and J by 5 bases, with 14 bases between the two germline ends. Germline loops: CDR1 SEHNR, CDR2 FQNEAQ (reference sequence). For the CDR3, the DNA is TGTGCCAGCAGCTTAGAACGCCGCGAGGGATATGGCTACACCTTC. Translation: CASSLERREGYGYTF.

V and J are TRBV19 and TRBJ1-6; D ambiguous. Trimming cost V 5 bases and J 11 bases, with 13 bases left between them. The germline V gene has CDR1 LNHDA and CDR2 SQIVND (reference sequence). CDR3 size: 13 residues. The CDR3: CASSPGPTPPLHF. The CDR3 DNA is TGTGCCAGTAGTCCCGGACCAACCCCACCCCTCCACTTT.